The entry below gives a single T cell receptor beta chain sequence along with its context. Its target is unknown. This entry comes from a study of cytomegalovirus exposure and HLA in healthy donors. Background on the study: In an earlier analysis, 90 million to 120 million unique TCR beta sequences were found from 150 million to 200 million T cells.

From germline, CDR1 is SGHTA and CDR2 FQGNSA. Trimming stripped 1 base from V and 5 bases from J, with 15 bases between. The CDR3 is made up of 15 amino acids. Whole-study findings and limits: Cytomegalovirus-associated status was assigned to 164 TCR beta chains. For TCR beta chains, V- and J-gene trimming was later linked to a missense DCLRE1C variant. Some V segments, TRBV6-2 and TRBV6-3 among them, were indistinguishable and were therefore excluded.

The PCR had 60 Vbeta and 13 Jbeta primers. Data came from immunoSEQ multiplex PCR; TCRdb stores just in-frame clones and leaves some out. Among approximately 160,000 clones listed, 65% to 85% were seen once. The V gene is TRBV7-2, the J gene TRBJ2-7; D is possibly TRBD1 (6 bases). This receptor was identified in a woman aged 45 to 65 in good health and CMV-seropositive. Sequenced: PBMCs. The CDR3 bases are TGTGCCAGCAGCTTAGTGGCACAGGGTTTACACGAGCAGTACTTC. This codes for CASSLVAQGLHEQYF. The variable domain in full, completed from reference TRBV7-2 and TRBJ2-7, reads GAGVSQSPSNKVTEKGKDVELRCDPISGHTALYWYRQSLGQGLEFLIYFQGNSAPDKSGLPSDRFSAERTGGSVSTLTIQRTQQEDSAVYLCASSLVAQGLHEQYFGPGTRLTVT.